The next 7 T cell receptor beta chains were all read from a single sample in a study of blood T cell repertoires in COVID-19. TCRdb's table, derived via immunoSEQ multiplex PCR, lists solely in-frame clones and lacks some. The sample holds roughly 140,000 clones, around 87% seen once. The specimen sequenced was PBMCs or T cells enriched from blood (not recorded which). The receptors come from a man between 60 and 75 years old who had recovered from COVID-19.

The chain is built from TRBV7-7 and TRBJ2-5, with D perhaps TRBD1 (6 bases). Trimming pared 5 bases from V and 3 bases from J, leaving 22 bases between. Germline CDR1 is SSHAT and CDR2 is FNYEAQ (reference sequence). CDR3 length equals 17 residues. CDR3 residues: CASSRGWGQRFEETQYF. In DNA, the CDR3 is TGTGCCAGCAGCCGGGGTTGGGGGCAGAGGTTCGAAGAGACCCAGTACTTC.

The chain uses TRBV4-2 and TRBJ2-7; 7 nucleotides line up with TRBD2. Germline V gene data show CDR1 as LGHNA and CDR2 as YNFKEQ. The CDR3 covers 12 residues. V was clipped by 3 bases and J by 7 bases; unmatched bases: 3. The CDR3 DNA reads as TGTGCCAGCAGCCAGGAAGCGGGGGAGCAGTACTTC. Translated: CASSQEAGEQYF.

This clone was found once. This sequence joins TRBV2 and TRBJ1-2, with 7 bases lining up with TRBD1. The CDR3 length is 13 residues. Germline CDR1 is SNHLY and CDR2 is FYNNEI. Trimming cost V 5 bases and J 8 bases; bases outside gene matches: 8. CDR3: CASSPGDSLGYTF. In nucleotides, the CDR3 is TGTGCCAGCAGTCCAGGGGACAGCTTGGGCTACACCTTC.

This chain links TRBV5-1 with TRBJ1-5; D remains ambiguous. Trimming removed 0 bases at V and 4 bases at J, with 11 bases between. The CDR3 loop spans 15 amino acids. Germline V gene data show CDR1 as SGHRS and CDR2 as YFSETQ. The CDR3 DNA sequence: TGCGCCAGCAGCTTGGACGGGAATAGGAATCAGCCCCAGCATTTT. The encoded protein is CASSLDGNRNQPQHF.

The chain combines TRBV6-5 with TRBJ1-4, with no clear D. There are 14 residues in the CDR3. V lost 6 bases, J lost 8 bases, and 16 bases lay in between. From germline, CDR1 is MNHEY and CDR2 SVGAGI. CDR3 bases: TGTGCCAGCAGCCAGACCGGAGGCAGGGAAAAACTGTTTTTT. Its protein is CASSQTGGREKLFF.

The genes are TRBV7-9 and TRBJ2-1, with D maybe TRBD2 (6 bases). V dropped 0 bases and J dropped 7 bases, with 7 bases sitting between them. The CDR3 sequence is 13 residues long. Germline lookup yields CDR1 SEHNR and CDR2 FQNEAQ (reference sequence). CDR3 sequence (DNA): TGTGCCAGCAGCTTAGCGGGGAGGAATGAGCAGTTCTTC. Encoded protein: CASSLAGRNEQFF.

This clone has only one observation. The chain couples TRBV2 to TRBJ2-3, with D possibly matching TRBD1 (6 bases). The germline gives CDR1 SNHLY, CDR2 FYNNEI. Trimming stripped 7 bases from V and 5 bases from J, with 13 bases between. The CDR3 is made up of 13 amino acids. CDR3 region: CASMRQGQDTQYF. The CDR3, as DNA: TGTGCCAGCATGCGGCAGGGACAAGATACGCAGTATTTT. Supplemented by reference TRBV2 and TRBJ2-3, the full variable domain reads EPEVTQTPSHQVTQMGQEVILRCVPISNHLYFYWYRQILGQKVEFLVSFYNNEISEKSEIFDDQFSVERPDGSNFTLKIRSTKLEDSAMYFCASMRQGQDTQYFGPGTRLTVL.